The TCR beta chain under discussion was sequenced for a study of cytomegalovirus exposure and HLA in healthy donors. Method: immunoSEQ multiplex PCR; TCRdb's copy keeps in-frame clones and lacks some. The data show hundreds of thousands of clones, approximately 86% seen once. The CDR3 contains 14 residues. V dropped 0 bases and J dropped 2; count of bases not matched to a gene: 2. Germline CDR1 SGDLS, CDR2 YYNGEE. Whole-study findings and limits: Investigators reported 150 to 200 TCR beta chains as tied to cytomegalovirus. That first-cohort TCR clusters tended to co-occur in the roughly 130 validation repertoires was found in a later analysis. The majority of TCR sequences were rare, yet some public TCRs appeared in many donors.

A remark on this clone: Its antigen remains unknown.

The receptor comes from a woman between 25 and 40 years old in good health and CMV-seropositive. The chain is built from TRBV9 and TRBJ2-7, with 7 bases aligning to TRBD2. The sample comprised PBMCs. The CDR3 bases are TGTGCCAGCAGCGTAGGGGGGGGTACCTACGAGCAGTACTTC. Protein sequence: CASSVGGGTYEQYF.